This T cell receptor beta chain was captured in a study of molecular identifiers for immune sequencing clone quantification. Only one count was recorded for this clonotype. Its antigen remains unknown. A read error may explain this, as a much larger clone is one base away. Naive CD8 T cells were sorted as CD8+CD4-CCR7+CD45RA+. TCRdb redid the calling of the PCR reads with MiXCR, one entry per CDR3 protein. The sample holds 53,000 or so distinct CDR3 sequences, more than 35% seen once. Study outcomes and limitations: Underestimated sizes of highly expanded clones could result from identical TCR molecules that share a barcode. Detecting spiked Jurkat TCR RNA from one cell among 950,000 to 1,000,000 naive cells was reportedly possible.

Per the germline V gene, CDR1 is SGHTA and CDR2 is FQGNSA. This CDR3 region has 12 residues. Sequencing used naive CD8+ T cells from blood, with Jurkat cell RNA spiked in. Subset: FACS-sorted CD8+CD4-CCR7+CD45RA+ naive T cells. This receptor was identified in a human donor in good health. Some libraries in this study had Jurkat cell RNA spiked in. The chain employs TRBV7-2 and TRBJ2-7; D gene uncertain. TRBJ2-1 matches the DNA end more closely, so the J call is doubtful. The CDR3 loop is CASSFTHYEQFF. As DNA, the CDR3 is TGTGCCAGCAGCTTTACCCACTACGAGCAGTTCTTC.